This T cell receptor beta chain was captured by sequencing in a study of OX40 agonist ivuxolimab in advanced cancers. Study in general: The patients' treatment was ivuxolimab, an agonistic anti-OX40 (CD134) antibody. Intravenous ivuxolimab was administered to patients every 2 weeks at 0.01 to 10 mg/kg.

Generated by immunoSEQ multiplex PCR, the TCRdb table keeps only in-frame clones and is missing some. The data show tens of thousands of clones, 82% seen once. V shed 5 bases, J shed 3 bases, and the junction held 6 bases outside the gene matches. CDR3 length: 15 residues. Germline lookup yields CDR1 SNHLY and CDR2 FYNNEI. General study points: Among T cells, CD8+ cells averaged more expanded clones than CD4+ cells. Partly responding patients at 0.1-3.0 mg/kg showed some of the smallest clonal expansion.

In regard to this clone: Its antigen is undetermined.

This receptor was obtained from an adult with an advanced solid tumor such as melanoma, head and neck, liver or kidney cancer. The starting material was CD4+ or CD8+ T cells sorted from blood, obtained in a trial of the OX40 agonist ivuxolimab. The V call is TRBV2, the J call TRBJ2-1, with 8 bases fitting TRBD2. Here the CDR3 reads CASSRTGTSYNEQFF. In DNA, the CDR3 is TGTGCCAGCAGTAGAACCGGGACTAGCTACAATGAGCAGTTCTTC.